The TCR beta chain described here comes from a study of CD8 T cells in ankylosing spondylitis. TCRdb re-called the 5' RACE reads with MiXCR, one entry per CDR3 protein. The sample yields 30,000 to 45,000 distinct CDR3 sequences, 16% seen once. The CDR3 has 13 amino acids. Germline V lookup: CDR1 SGHRS, CDR2 YFSETQ. V dropped 2 bases and J dropped 1 base, with 4 bases sitting between them. The TCR comes from a male donor with ankylosing spondylitis or in good health (not recorded which). The sequenced sample consisted of blood. The chain employs TRBV5-1 and TRBJ2-1; no definite D call. Here the CDR3 DNA reads TGCGCCAGCAGCTTTGATTCCTACAATGAGCAGTTCTTC. Protein: CASSFDSYNEQFF.